This T cell receptor (beta chain) was identified in a study of draining lymph node invasion in breast cancer (dated by TCRdb to the early 2020s). At the level of the whole study: Histology and cytokeratin immunohistochemistry were used to diagnose nodal metastasis, and EpCAM/CD45 flow cytometry was used to confirm the diagnosis. From each patient, matched non-invaded and tumor-invaded tumor-draining lymph nodes and the primary tumor were collected, and both Treg and Tconv subsets were profiled. In a separate targeted assay, bulk TCR-beta CDR3 sequencing compared sorted memory regulatory T cells and memory conventional CD4 T cells across breast cancer tissues. The separate targeted TCR sequencing included lymph nodes from five patients, and primary tumors were also sequenced for most of those five patients. Summary of the overall study and its limitations: Shared TCRs between Treg and Tconv subsets were considered suggestive but not proof of common clonal origin. Within each tissue, roughly 13-22% of Treg TCRs were also found among Tconvs, a result interpreted as suggesting peripheral Treg induction. According to the targeted TCR-seq data, Tregs appeared to be more clonally expanded than Tconvs in every tissue, and both subsets had lower diversity in tumor than in lymph nodes. Data could not resolve whether Treg conversion occurred in a given organ or whether converted Tregs recirculated between nodes and tumor. Tracking the tumor top-100 clones was possible in just a couple of patients. Some clones from the top 100 tumor clones were found in both invaded and non-invaded nodes, which suggests recirculation between the tumor and the draining nodes.

The library was generated by bulk RNA-seq. Sequenced using an Illumina HiSeq 2500. The authors' analysis ran thus. For the separate targeted TCR-seq dataset, MiXCR version 2.1.5 with default parameters extracted and quantified CDR3 sequences from raw reads. In the separate targeted TCR-seq dataset, TCR-beta clones were defined by the combination of V gene, J gene and CDR3 sequence. In the separate targeted TCR-seq dataset, clones with fewer than three counts were first removed, after which only the 90% most strongly expressed clones per sample were kept. For each tissue in the separate targeted TCR-seq dataset, Treg-Tconv overlap was calculated by dividing the number of shared clones by the total number of Treg clones and multiplying by 100. TCRdb ran its own pipeline on the public reads, namely fastp trimming at Q25 and MiXCR clone calling, and kept in-frame beta chains. Each record represents a unique CDR3 protein, reported with the most common genes and DNA among its rows. TCRdb, not the original authors, processed these V and J calls. The sample records 2,500 to 3,000 distinct CDR3 sequences, 80% to 85% of which are singletons. About a tenth of the sample rests with the top ten.

V loses 1 base, J loses 0 bases, and the germline ends lie 4 bases apart. The germline V gene (reference sequence) specifies DFQATT as CDR1 and SNEGSKA as CDR2. The CDR3 runs 13 residues from the cysteine to the phenylalanine. Only the CDR3 portion is preserved as DNA: 39 bases, with reading frame beginning at the first base. With regard to this clonotype: Its binding antigen is unknown. Per-base qualities were not stored, and no clone one base away is much larger.

Memory conventional CD4 T cells were isolated by sorting for CD4+ CD45RA- CD25- cells. Each tumor-draining lymph node was classified as non-invaded if metastatic tumor cells were absent and as invaded if metastatic tumor cells were present. T cells were pre-enriched with a Miltenyi Pan T Cell isolation kit before staining and sorting. Primary tumors were characterized by immunohistochemistry for estrogen receptor, progesterone receptor, HER2 and Ki-67. Fresh surgical tissue was processed within a few hours after surgery by being cut into small fragments. Tissue fragments were enzymatically digested with Liberase TL plus DNase for over 15 minutes and were then filtered through a 40-micrometer strainer. After DAPI live/dead staining, cells were sorted on a BD FACS Aria II, reaching about 98-99% purity. Sorted cells were lysed in TCL buffer, and RNA was purified with a Norgen Single Cell RNA purification kit including DNase treatment.

The sequence came from a female donor with luminal breast cancer. The V gene is TRBV20-1 and the J gene is TRBJ1-5; no D gene call is confident. Sample: sorted memory CD4+ effector T cells from a lymph node. The cell subset or site label for this specimen denotes: CD45RA-negative sorted CD4+ T cells (memory Tconv or effector/memory Treg). The CDR3 is CSARGPSNQPQHF. DNA sequence: TGCAGTGCTAGAGGTCCTAGCAATCAGCCCCAGCATTTT.